The sequence of this T cell receptor (beta chain) was determined in a study of T cells after yellow fever vaccination. Study results and limitations: Overall, a small share of clonotypes was seen in both CD4 and CD8 compartments. Most clones from primary vaccination resurfaced after the booster (around 97% CD4, over 75% CD8). A faster peak, day 5 versus 15, was reached by the weaker secondary response.

This clonotype came up many times. Its antigen is not identified. This CDR3 spans 13 amino acids. The germline V gene encodes CDR1 MGHRA and CDR2 YSYEKL. V shed 4 bases and J shed 6 bases, with 9 bases lying between them. TCR cDNA, made by 5'RACE template switching, carried an added universal primer site and UMIs. Each CDR3 protein is one row after TCRdb ran MiXCR on the 5' RACE reads. The table shows about 75,000 distinct CDR3 sequences, with around 7% occurring only once. The chain combines TRBV4-1 with TRBJ2-2; D is uncertain. The TCR was taken from a man aged 18 to 29 who received the YFV17D yellow fever vaccine. Source: CD8+ T cells sorted from PBMCs, taken more than 8 days after the first yellow fever vaccination. The CDR3 DNA is TGCGCCAGCAGCCCCAGTATGCCCGGGGAGCTGTTTTTT. It is translated as CASSPSMPGELFF.